These T cell receptor beta chains were read from a single sample in a study of cytomegalovirus exposure and HLA in healthy donors. Assay used: immunoSEQ multiplex PCR; TCRdb lists only in-frame clones, some missing. This sample has under 200,000 clones, with about four fifths found just once. Sequencing was done on a sample of PBMCs. The receptors stem from a man aged 30-40 years in good health and CMV-seronegative. The CDR3 runs from the conserved cysteine through the conserved F or W. The order of the fields is clone size, J gene, V gene, D gene, CDR3 DNA, CDR3 protein. The D gene is left open where the match is weak. Clone size is shown for a subset of rows, as once, few, many or a class of expanded clone.

abundance: .
j_gene: TRBJ2-1
v_gene: TRBV6-5
d_gene: TRBD1
CDR3nt: TGTGCCAGCAGCCCTGGACAGGAATACAATGAGCAGTTCTTC
CDR3aa: CASSPGQEYNEQFF

abundance: .
j_gene: TRBJ1-2
v_gene: TRBV10-3
d_gene: .
CDR3nt: TGTGCCATCAGTGATTCCCCGGGACTCGTCCTCCTAGGGTATGGCTACACCTTC
CDR3aa: CAISDSPGLVLLGYGYTF

abundance: .
j_gene: TRBJ2-7
v_gene: TRBV19
d_gene: .
CDR3nt: TGTGCCAGTAGTGCACACCAGATCCGGGACAACTCCTACGAGCAGTACTTC
CDR3aa: CASSAHQIRDNSYEQYF

abundance: .
j_gene: TRBJ1-2
v_gene: TRBV18
d_gene: .
CDR3nt: TGTGCCAGCTCACCCCTGGAGGCGACGGACTATGGCTACACCTTC
CDR3aa: CASSPLEATDYGYTF

abundance: .
j_gene: TRBJ1-1
v_gene: TRBV6-5
d_gene: .
CDR3nt: TGTGCCAGCAGTTCCCCGGGGGGGTCGTTCACTGAAGCTTTCTTT
CDR3aa: CASSSPGGSFTEAFF

abundance: .
j_gene: TRBJ2-7
v_gene: TRBV7-2
d_gene: .
CDR3nt: TGTGCCAGCACACGGCGGGAAACCTACGAGCAGTACTTC
CDR3aa: CASTRRETYEQYF

abundance: .
j_gene: TRBJ1-5
v_gene: TRBV19
d_gene: .
CDR3nt: TGTGCCAGTAGTATAGATCTATTGGGAGCGTATAACAATCAGCCCCAGCATTTT
CDR3aa: CASSIDLLGAYNNQPQHF

abundance: .
j_gene: TRBJ2-3
v_gene: TRBV7-9
d_gene: TRBD2
CDR3nt: TGTGCCAGCAGCCCCGTCCTTAGCGGGAGGGCCCTCACAGATACGCAGTATTTT
CDR3aa: CASSPVLSGRALTDTQYF

abundance: .
j_gene: TRBJ2-7
v_gene: TRBV5-1
d_gene: .
CDR3nt: TGCGCCAGCACCTCATTGGAGGGAAGTCTCTACGAGCAGTACTTC
CDR3aa: CASTSLEGSLYEQYF

abundance: .
j_gene: TRBJ2-7
v_gene: TRBV7-2
d_gene: TRBD1
CDR3nt: TGTGCCAGCAGCTACCGAGCAGGACAGGGAGCCTCCTACGAGCAGTACTTC
CDR3aa: CASSYRAGQGASYEQYF

abundance: .
j_gene: TRBJ2-3
v_gene: TRBV19
d_gene: .
CDR3nt: TGTGCCAGTAGTATGATGGCGGGGTACACAGATACGCAGTATTTT
CDR3aa: CASSMMAGYTDTQYF

abundance: few
j_gene: TRBJ2-7
v_gene: TRBV6-5
d_gene: .
CDR3nt: TGTGCCAGCAGCCCAACGGGAACCCACTACGAGCAGTACTTC
CDR3aa: CASSPTGTHYEQYF

abundance: .
j_gene: TRBJ2-5
v_gene: TRBV5-6
d_gene: TRBD1
CDR3nt: TGTGCCAGCAGCCCCGGGACAGGGGGCGATTGGGAGACCCAGTACTTC
CDR3aa: CASSPGTGGDWETQYF

abundance: .
j_gene: TRBJ2-7
v_gene: TRBV2
d_gene: .
CDR3nt: TGTGCCAGCCGCGAGGACTCCTACGAGCAGTACTTC
CDR3aa: CASREDSYEQYF

abundance: .
j_gene: TRBJ2-5
v_gene: TRBV7-7
d_gene: .
CDR3nt: TGTGCCAGCAGCCCCGACATACCCCAAGAGACCCAGTACTTC
CDR3aa: CASSPDIPQETQYF

abundance: .
j_gene: TRBJ2-1
v_gene: TRBV4-3
d_gene: .
CDR3nt: TGCGCCAGCAGCCAAGATCCCCTGAGTAGCTCCTACAATGAGCAGTTCTTC
CDR3aa: CASSQDPLSSSYNEQFF

abundance: .
j_gene: TRBJ2-7
v_gene: TRBV7-2
d_gene: .
CDR3nt: TGTGCCAGCAGCTTAGATCAGGGCGGCCTCTCCTACGAGCAGTACTTC
CDR3aa: CASSLDQGGLSYEQYF

abundance: .
j_gene: TRBJ2-7
v_gene: TRBV9
d_gene: .
CDR3nt: TGTGCCAGCAGCGTAGAAACCGATACCTACGAGCAGTACTTC
CDR3aa: CASSVETDTYEQYF

abundance: .
j_gene: TRBJ2-6
v_gene: TRBV14
d_gene: .
CDR3nt: TGTGCCAGCAGCTTTAGATCCGGGACACCACCCTCTGGGGCCAACGTCCTGACTTTC
CDR3aa: CASSFRSGTPPSGANVLTF

abundance: .
j_gene: TRBJ1-1
v_gene: TRBV5-8
d_gene: TRBD1
CDR3nt: TGTGCCAGCAGCAAACAGGGGGTGGGCACTGAAGCTTTCTTT
CDR3aa: CASSKQGVGTEAFF

abundance: .
j_gene: TRBJ1-5
v_gene: TRBV10-2
d_gene: .
CDR3nt: TGCGCCAGCAGGCGGGCCTCTAGCAATCAGCCCCAGCATTTT
CDR3aa: CASRRASSNQPQHF

abundance: .
j_gene: TRBJ2-4
v_gene: TRBV20-1
d_gene: TRBD1
CDR3nt: TGCAGTGCTTGGGACAGGGGGTGGGCGAACTTC
CDR3aa: CSAWDRGWANF

abundance: few
j_gene: TRBJ1-6
v_gene: TRBV6-5
d_gene: .
CDR3nt: TGTGCCAGCAGACTTCTAGACAGCTCTTCACCCCTCCACTTT
CDR3aa: CASRLLDSSSPLHF

abundance: .
j_gene: TRBJ1-3
v_gene: TRBV7-2
d_gene: .
CDR3nt: TGTGCCAGCAGCTTATTAGGGCCCGGGGGGGGAAACACCATATATTTT
CDR3aa: CASSLLGPGGGNTIYF

abundance: .
j_gene: TRBJ2-3
v_gene: TRBV7-3
d_gene: TRBD1
CDR3nt: TGTGCCAGCAGCTTGTCAGGGGGCCGCACAGATACGCAGTATTTT
CDR3aa: CASSLSGGRTDTQYF

abundance: .
j_gene: TRBJ1-2
v_gene: TRBV7-2
d_gene: .
CDR3nt: TGTGCCAGCAGCTTAGTTCGCGGTACAGGGACCATTAATGGCTACACCTTC
CDR3aa: CASSLVRGTGTINGYTF

abundance: .
j_gene: TRBJ2-1
v_gene: TRBV7-9
d_gene: .
CDR3nt: TGTGCCAGCAGCTTAGGGGTGGGCGCGAGCTCCTACAATGAGCAGTTCTTC
CDR3aa: CASSLGVGASSYNEQFF

abundance: .
j_gene: TRBJ2-2
v_gene: TRBV4-1
d_gene: TRBD1
CDR3nt: TGCGCCAGCAGCCAACCCGACAGGGCAAACGGGGAGCTGTTTTTT
CDR3aa: CASSQPDRANGELFF

abundance: .
j_gene: TRBJ2-3
v_gene: TRBV5-4
d_gene: TRBD1
CDR3nt: TGTGCCAGCAGCTCCCGGACAGGGGATGGTCCTGGTACGCAGTATTTT
CDR3aa: CASSSRTGDGPGTQYF

abundance: few
j_gene: TRBJ2-5
v_gene: TRBV7-2
d_gene: TRBD2
CDR3nt: TGTGCCAGCAGCTTAGATGGCGGGAGGGCCGTAGAGACCCAGTACTTC
CDR3aa: CASSLDGGRAVETQYF

abundance: .
j_gene: TRBJ2-3
v_gene: TRBV19
d_gene: TRBD1
CDR3nt: TGTGCCAGTAGTATAATGGGACAGGGACGCACAGATACGCAGTATTTT
CDR3aa: CASSIMGQGRTDTQYF

abundance: once
j_gene: TRBJ2-1
v_gene: TRBV27
d_gene: .
CDR3nt: TGTGCCAGCAGTTTTACGAGAGCGGGCAATGAGCAGTTCTTC
CDR3aa: CASSFTRAGNEQFF

abundance: once
j_gene: TRBJ1-4
v_gene: TRBV7-6
d_gene: TRBD1
CDR3nt: TGTGCCAGCAGCCCCGGGACAGGGAAGGGTGAAAAACTGTTTTTT
CDR3aa: CASSPGTGKGEKLFF

abundance: .
j_gene: TRBJ2-7
v_gene: TRBV30
d_gene: TRBD2
CDR3nt: TGTGCCTGGAGGTGGGGGGGAAACTCCTACGAGCAGTACTTC
CDR3aa: CAWRWGGNSYEQYF

abundance: .
j_gene: TRBJ2-5
v_gene: TRBV5-1
d_gene: TRBD1
CDR3nt: TGCGCCAGCAGCTTCCGGGACAGGGAAGAGACCCAGTACTTC
CDR3aa: CASSFRDREETQYF

abundance: .
j_gene: TRBJ1-4
v_gene: TRBV7-8
d_gene: .
CDR3nt: TGTGCCAGCAGCTTATGGTCGGCAGGGAAGGATGAAAAACTGTTTTTT
CDR3aa: CASSLWSAGKDEKLFF

abundance: .
j_gene: TRBJ2-7
v_gene: TRBV27
d_gene: .
CDR3nt: TGTGCCAGCAGTTTCGGCAGCCAAACTACCTACGAGCAGTACTTC
CDR3aa: CASSFGSQTTYEQYF